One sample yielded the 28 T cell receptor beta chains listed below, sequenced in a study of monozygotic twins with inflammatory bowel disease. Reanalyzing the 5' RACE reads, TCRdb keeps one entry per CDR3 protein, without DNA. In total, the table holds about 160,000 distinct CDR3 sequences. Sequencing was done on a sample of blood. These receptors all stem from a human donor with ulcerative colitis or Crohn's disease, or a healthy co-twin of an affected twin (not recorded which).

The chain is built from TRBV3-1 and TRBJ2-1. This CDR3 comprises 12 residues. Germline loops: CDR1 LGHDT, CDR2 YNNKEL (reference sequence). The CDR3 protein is CASSQGGGEQFF.

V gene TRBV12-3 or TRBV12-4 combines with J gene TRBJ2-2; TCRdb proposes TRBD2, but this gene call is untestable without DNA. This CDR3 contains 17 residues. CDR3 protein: CASTPLAGGGNTGELFF.

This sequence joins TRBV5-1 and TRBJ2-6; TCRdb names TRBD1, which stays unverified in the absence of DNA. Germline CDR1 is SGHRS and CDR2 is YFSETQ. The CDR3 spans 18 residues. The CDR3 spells CASSLVQGANYGANVLTF.

The CDR3 reads CASSLESELFF. The chain carries TRBV12-3 or TRBV12-4 and TRBJ2-2; TCRdb lists TRBD2, though no DNA is available to test this call. The CDR3 spans 11 residues.

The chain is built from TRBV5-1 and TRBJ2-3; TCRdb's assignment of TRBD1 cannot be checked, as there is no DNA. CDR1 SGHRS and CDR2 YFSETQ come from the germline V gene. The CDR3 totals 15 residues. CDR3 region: CASSWGGASTDTQYF. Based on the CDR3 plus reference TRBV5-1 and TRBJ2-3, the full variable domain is KAGVTQTPRYLIKTRGQQVTLSCSPISGHRSVSWYQQTPGQGLQFLFEYFSETQRNKGNFPGRFSGRQFSNSRSEMNVSTLELGDSALYLCASSWGGASTDTQYFGPGTRLTVL.

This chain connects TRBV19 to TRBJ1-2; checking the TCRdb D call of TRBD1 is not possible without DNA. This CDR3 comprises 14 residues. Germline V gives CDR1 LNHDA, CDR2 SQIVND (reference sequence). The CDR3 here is CASSIQGPGGSYTF.

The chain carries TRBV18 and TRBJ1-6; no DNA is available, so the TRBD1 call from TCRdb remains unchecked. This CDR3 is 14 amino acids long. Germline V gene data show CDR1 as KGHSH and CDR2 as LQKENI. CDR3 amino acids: CASSTTGENSPLHF.

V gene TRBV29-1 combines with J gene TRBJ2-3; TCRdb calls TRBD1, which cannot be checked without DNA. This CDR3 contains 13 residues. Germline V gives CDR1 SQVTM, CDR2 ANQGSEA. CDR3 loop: CSVKRGGTDTQYF.

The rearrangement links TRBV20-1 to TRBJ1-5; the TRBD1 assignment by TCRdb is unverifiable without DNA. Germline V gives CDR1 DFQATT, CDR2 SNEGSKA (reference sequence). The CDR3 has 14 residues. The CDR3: CSAREDISNQPQHF.

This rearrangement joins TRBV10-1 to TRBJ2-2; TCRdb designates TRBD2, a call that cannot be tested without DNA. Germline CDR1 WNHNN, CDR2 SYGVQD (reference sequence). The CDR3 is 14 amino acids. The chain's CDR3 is CASSEGSSTGELFF.

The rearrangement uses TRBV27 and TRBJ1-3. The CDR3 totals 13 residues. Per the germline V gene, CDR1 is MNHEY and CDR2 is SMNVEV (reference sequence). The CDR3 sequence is CASSLRRDTTIYF.

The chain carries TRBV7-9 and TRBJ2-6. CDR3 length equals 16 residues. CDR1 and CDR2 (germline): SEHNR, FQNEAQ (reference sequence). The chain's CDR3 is CASSLAVLSGANVLTF.

CDR3 amino acids: CSVTSPYEQYF. The rearrangement joins TRBV29-1 to TRBJ2-7. Per germline, CDR1 SQVTM and CDR2 ANQGSEA. This CDR3 region has 11 residues.

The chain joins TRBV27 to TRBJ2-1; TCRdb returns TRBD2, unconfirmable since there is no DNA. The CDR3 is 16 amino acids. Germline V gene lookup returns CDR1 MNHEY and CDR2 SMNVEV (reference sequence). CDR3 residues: CASSSPGLALYNEQFF.

The CDR3 reads CSASLTRGVTEAFF. This chain connects TRBV20-1 to TRBJ1-1; TCRdb gives TRBD1 as the D gene, but with no DNA this cannot be confirmed. Germline loops: CDR1 DFQATT, CDR2 SNEGSKA (reference sequence). This CDR3 is 14 amino acids long.

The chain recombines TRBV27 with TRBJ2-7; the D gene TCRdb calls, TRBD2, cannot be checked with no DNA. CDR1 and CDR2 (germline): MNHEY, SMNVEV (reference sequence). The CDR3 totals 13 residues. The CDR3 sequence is CASSPGLAFEQYF.

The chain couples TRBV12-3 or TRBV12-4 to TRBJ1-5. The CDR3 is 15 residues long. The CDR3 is CASRQKPYSNQPQHF.

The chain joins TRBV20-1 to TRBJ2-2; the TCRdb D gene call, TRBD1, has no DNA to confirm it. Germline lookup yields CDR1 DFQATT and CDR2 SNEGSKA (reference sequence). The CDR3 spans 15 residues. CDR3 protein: CSAALGRGLSGELFF.

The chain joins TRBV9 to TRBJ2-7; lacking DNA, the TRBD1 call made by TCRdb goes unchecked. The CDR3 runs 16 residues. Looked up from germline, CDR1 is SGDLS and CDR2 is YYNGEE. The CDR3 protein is CASSESADSTTYEQYF.

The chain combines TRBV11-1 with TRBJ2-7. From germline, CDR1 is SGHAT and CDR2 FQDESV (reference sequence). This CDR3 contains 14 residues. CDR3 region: CASSLAAGPYEQYF.

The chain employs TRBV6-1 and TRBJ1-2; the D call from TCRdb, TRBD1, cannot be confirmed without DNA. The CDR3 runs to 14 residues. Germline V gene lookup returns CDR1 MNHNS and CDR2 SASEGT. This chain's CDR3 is CASSPTGVNYGYTF.

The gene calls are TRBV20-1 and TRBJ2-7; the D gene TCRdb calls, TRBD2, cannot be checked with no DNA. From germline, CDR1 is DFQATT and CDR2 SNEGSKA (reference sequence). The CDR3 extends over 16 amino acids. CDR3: CSADQGRREPSYEQYF.

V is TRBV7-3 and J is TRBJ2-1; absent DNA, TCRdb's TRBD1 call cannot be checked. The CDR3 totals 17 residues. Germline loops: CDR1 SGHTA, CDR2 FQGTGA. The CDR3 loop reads CASSLQTGGVGYNEQFF.

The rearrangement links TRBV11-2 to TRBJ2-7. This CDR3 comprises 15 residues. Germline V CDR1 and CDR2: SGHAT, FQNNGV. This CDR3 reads CASSLGSGTTYEQYF.

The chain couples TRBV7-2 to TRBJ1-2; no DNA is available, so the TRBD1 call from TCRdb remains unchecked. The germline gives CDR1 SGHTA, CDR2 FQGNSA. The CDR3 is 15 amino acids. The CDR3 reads CASSSRDRSTSGYTF.

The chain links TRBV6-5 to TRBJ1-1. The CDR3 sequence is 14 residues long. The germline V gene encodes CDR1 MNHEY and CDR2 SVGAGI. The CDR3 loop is CASSSPTGPRGAFF.

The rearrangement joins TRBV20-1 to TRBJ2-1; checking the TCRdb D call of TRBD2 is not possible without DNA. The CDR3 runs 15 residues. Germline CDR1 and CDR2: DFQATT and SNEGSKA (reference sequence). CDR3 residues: CSASEGLVGTNEQFF.

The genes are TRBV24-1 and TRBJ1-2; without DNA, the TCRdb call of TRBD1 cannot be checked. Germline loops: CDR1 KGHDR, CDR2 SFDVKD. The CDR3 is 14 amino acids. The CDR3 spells CATSERQGLYGYTF.